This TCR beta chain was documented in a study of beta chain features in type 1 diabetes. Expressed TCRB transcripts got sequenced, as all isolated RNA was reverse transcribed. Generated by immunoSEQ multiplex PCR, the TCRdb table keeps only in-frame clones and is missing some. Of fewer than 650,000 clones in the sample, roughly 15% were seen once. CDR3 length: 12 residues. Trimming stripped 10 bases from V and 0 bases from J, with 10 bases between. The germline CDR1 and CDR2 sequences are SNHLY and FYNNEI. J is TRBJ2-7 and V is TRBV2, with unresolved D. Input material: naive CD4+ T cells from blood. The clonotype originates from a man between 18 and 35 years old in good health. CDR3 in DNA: TGTGCCACCAAACCGAGCTCCTACGAGCAGTACTTC. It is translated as CATKPSSYEQYF.